This entry lists 23 T cell receptor beta chains sequenced from one sample in a study of identical twins. TCRdb processed the 5' RACE reads anew with MiXCR; each CDR3 protein has one entry. Of hundreds of thousands of distinct CDR3 sequences in the sample, 6.1% were seen once. The specimen sequenced was naive T cells sorted from blood. The receptors come from a man aged 18 to 35 in good health.

The chain recombines TRBV5-1 with TRBJ1-1; the D gene is possibly TRBD1 (6 bases). Looked up from germline, CDR1 is SGHRS and CDR2 is YFSETQ. V was pared by 4 bases and J by 6 bases, with 16 bases between. The CDR3 is 14 residues long. The CDR3 nucleotides read TGCGCCAGCAGCCCGGACAGCCTTGGGGCTGAAGCTTTCTTT. Protein product: CASSPDSLGAEAFF.

On this clonotype itself: A much larger clone differs by one base, so this may be a read error. This chain joins TRBV28 and TRBJ2-7; no clear D gene. CDR1 and CDR2 (germline): MDHEN, SYDVKM. CDR3 length: 14 amino acids. The CDR3 loop is CASSSIGFSYQQYF. The CDR3 DNA reads as TGTGCCAGCAGTTCTATTGGATTCTCCTACCAGCAGTACTTC.

This clonotype was recorded at least ten times. This chain uses TRBV20-1 with TRBJ2-2; TRBD2 matches at 8 bases. Germline V CDR1 and CDR2: DFQATT, SNEGSKA (reference sequence). V dropped 4 bases and J dropped 5; count of bases not matched to a gene: 9. The CDR3 has 15 residues. CDR3 loop: CSANSRGLGTGELFF. DNA of the CDR3: TGCAGTGCTAACAGCCGGGGACTAGGTACCGGGGAGCTGTTTTTT.

This clonotype has a count of ten or more. The V call is TRBV5-1, the J call TRBJ2-1, with 10 nucleotides matching TRBD2. The V segment lost 6 bases and the J segment 5 bases; nucleotides outside the gene matches: 5. The CDR3 extends over 14 amino acids. The germline V gene has CDR1 SGHRS and CDR2 YFSETQ. Here the CDR3 DNA reads TGCGCCAGCACGGAAGCGGGAGGGAACAATGAGCAGTTCTTC. The encoded protein is CASTEAGGNNEQFF.

V gene TRBV20-1 combines with J gene TRBJ2-7; TRBD2 agrees at 9 bases. Germline CDR1 reads DFQATT; CDR2 reads SNEGSKA (reference sequence). CDR3 length: 14 amino acids. Trimming cost V 3 bases and J 1 base; bases outside gene matches: 4. In nucleotides, the CDR3 is TGCAGTGCTAGGGAAGCGGGAGGTTCCTACGAGCAGTACTTC. It codes for CSAREAGGSYEQYF.

This clonotype was recorded many times. This rearrangement joins TRBV7-3 to TRBJ2-1; D call uncertain. Per the germline V gene, CDR1 is SGHTA and CDR2 is FQGTGA. V lost 2 bases and J lost 6, with 14 bases in between. This CDR3 spans 15 amino acids. DNA for the CDR3: TGTGCCAGCAGCTTAGGATTAGGAGACGGCAATGAGCAGTTCTTC. The encoded protein is CASSLGLGDGNEQFF. The variable domain in full, completed from reference TRBV7-3 and TRBJ2-1, reads GAGVSQTPSNKVTEKGKYVELRCDPISGHTALYWYRQSLGQGPEFLIYFQGTGAADDSGLPNDRFFAVRPEGSVSTLKIQRTERGDSAVYLCASSLGLGDGNEQFFGPGTRLTVL.

The V call is TRBV20-1, the J call TRBJ2-7; 10 bases align to TRBD2. The ends lost 3 bases at V and 1 base at J; junction bases unmatched: 6. This CDR3 comprises 15 residues. Germline V gene sequence: CDR1 DFQATT, CDR2 SNEGSKA (reference sequence). The CDR3 here is CSARAGTSDSYEQYF. CDR3 DNA sequence: TGCAGTGCTAGGGCCGGGACTAGCGATTCCTACGAGCAGTACTTC.

CDR3 DNA sequence: TGTGCCAGCAGTATTGGACAGTTCTACGAGCAGTACTTC. Translating gives CASSIGQFYEQYF. The genes are TRBV12-3 or TRBV12-4 and TRBJ2-7; D might be TRBD1 (6 bases). V lost 5 bases, J lost 3 bases, and 11 bases lay in between. The CDR3 has 13 amino acids.

This clonotype was seen a handful of times. This chain connects TRBV9 to TRBJ2-7; TRBD2 aligns across 9 bases. Germline trimming cut 0 bases from V and 6 bases from J; bases unmatched to any gene: 7. The CDR3 has 15 amino acids. The V gene's germline CDR1 is SGDLS and CDR2 YYNGEE. CDR3 region: CASSVGVSGRSEQYF. The CDR3 DNA follows: TGTGCCAGCAGCGTAGGGGTTAGCGGGAGATCCGAGCAGTACTTC.

There are a few counts of this clonotype. This chain connects TRBV7-2 to TRBJ2-3, with 8 bases matching TRBD1. Germline CDR1 is SGHTA and CDR2 is FQGNSA. The V gene end was trimmed by 4 bases and the J gene end by 2 bases; junction bases not matched to a gene: 5. The CDR3 has 15 residues. The DNA of the CDR3 is TGTGCCAGCAGCTCGACAGGGGAGGTCACAGATACGCAGTATTTT. Protein product: CASSSTGEVTDTQYF.

This chain uses TRBV7-6 with TRBJ1-1; the D gene is possibly TRBD1 (5 bases). Trimming pared 5 bases from V and 0 bases from J, leaving 13 bases between. The length of the CDR3 is 15 residues. The V gene's germline CDR1 is SGHVS and CDR2 FNYEAQ. The CDR3: CASSRGPIVNTEAFF. The CDR3 nucleotides read TGTGCCAGCAGCCGGGGCCCTATAGTGAACACTGAAGCTTTCTTT.

This sequence joins TRBV4-1 and TRBJ1-4, with unresolved D. Germline values: CDR1 MGHRA, CDR2 YSYEKL. Trimming left V 2 bases short and J 8 bases short, with 15 bases between. There are 15 residues in the CDR3. The CDR3: CASSQRVGYGEKLFF. Here the CDR3 DNA reads TGCGCCAGCAGCCAAAGAGTAGGGTATGGGGAAAAACTGTTTTTT.

This clonotype was observed a few times. V usage is TRBV7-9 and J usage is TRBJ1-5, with 9 bases fitting TRBD1. The V and J ends lost 0 bases and 3 bases, in that order; junction bases with no gene match: 6. The germline gives CDR1 SEHNR, CDR2 FQNEAQ (reference sequence). The CDR3 is 17 amino acids. CDR3 sequence (DNA): TGTGCCAGCAGCTTAGCGATCGGACAGGGGACCAATCAGCCCCAGCATTTT. It is translated as CASSLAIGQGTNQPQHF.

This clonotype was seen a handful of times. The J gene is TRBJ1-6, the V gene TRBV25-1; TRBD1 agrees at 7 bases. J gave up 7 bases and V 4 bases, and 4 bases lay outside the gene matches. The CDR3 covers 14 residues. The germline CDR1 and CDR2 sequences are MGHDK and SYGVNS. The CDR3 bases are TGTGCCAGCAGTGCGACAGGGCGGAATTCACCCCTCCACTTT. Encoded protein: CASSATGRNSPLHF.

This clonotype was observed many times. The genes are TRBV20-1 and TRBJ2-7; TRBD2 aligns across 7 bases. Germline V lookup: CDR1 DFQATT, CDR2 SNEGSKA (reference sequence). Unmatched junction bases numbered 8, after V lost 0 bases and J lost 6 bases. The CDR3 is 14 amino acids. The CDR3 spells CSARDPGLEPEQYF. DNA for the CDR3: TGCAGTGCTAGAGATCCAGGACTAGAGCCCGAGCAGTACTTC.

V usage is TRBV14 and J usage is TRBJ1-1; TRBD1 matches 9 bases. The CDR3 is made up of 15 amino acids. Trimming at V came to 0 bases and at J to 6 bases, leaving 5 bases not matched to a gene. The germline V gene encodes CDR1 SGHDN and CDR2 FVKESK. CDR3 nucleotides: TGTGCCAGCAGCCAAGATTGGGACAGGGTGGCTGAAGCTTTCTTT. It encodes CASSQDWDRVAEAFF.

This clonotype showed up many times. This chain connects TRBV12-3 or TRBV12-4 to TRBJ2-5, with 11 bases fitting TRBD1. CDR3 length: 13 amino acids. V lost 10 bases to trimming and J lost 2 bases; unmatched junction nucleotides: 3. CDR3 DNA sequence: TGTGCCACCGGGACAGGGGGACAAGAGACCCAGTACTTC. Its protein is CATGTGGQETQYF.

This chain joins TRBV30 and TRBJ2-1, with D perhaps TRBD2 (5 bases). V gave up 3 bases and J gave up 5 bases, with 11 bases separating them. Per the germline V gene, CDR1 is GTSNPN and CDR2 is SVGIG (reference sequence). The CDR3 spans 13 residues. The CDR3 reads CAWRLGLDNEQFF. The CDR3 DNA reads TGTGCCTGGAGACTCGGACTTGACAATGAGCAGTTCTTC. The entire variable domain, with the rest obtained from reference TRBV30 and TRBJ2-1, is as follows: SQTIHQWPATLVQPVGSPLSLECTVEGTSNPNLYWYRQAAGRGLQLLFYSVGIGQISSEVPQNLSASRPQDRQFILSSKKLLLSDSGFYLCAWRLGLDNEQFFGPGTRLTVL.

This chain connects TRBV19 to TRBJ2-7, with D tentatively TRBD1 or TRBD2 (5 bases each). Between the trimmed V and J ends, which lost 5 bases and 5 bases, there was a span of 16 bases. The CDR3 is 14 amino acids. The germline V gene has CDR1 LNHDA and CDR2 SQIVND (reference sequence). The CDR3 DNA follows: TGTGCCAGTAGTGAAGGGACGGATTACCACGAGCAGTACGTC. It is translated as CASSEGTDYHEQYV.

This sequence joins TRBV5-1 and TRBJ1-1, with TRBD1 identical over 8 bases. CDR1 is SGHRS and CDR2 is YFSETQ in the germline V gene. The CDR3 extends over 15 amino acids. The V and J ends lost 4 bases and 3 bases, in that order; junction bases with no gene match: 8. CDR3 DNA sequence: TGCGCCAGCAGCCCTAGGACAGGGCCAGACACTGAAGCTTTCTTT. The encoded protein is CASSPRTGPDTEAFF.

This clonotype appeared a few times. The chain combines TRBV29-1 with TRBJ2-2; 10 bases are a match to TRBD2. This CDR3 contains 17 residues. J gave up 3 bases and V 1 base, and 8 bases lay outside the gene matches. Germline CDR1 SQVTM, CDR2 ANQGSEA. CDR3 DNA: TGCAGCGTTGAAGGGTCCCTAGCGGGAGCGTACACCGGGGAGCTGTTTTTT. Its protein is CSVEGSLAGAYTGELFF.

This rearrangement joins TRBV29-1 to TRBJ1-1; 7 nucleotides align to TRBD1. V lost 3 bases, J lost 8 bases, and 6 bases stayed unmatched. The germline gives CDR1 SQVTM, CDR2 ANQGSEA. The CDR3 spans 12 residues. CDR3 bases: TGCAGCGTTGACCACAGGGGAGGCGAAGCTTTCTTT. Translating it yields CSVDHRGGEAFF.

This clonotype was seen ten or more times. The rearrangement joins TRBV9 to TRBJ1-2, with D possibly being TRBD1 (5 bases). V was shortened by 3 bases and J by 4 bases, with 16 bases between the two germline ends. CDR1 and CDR2 from the germline V gene are SGDLS and YYNGEE. The CDR3 consists of 15 residues. CDR3 amino acids: CASSAGTGEGYGYTF. In nucleotides, the CDR3 is TGTGCCAGCAGCGCCGGAACAGGCGAAGGCTATGGCTACACCTTC.